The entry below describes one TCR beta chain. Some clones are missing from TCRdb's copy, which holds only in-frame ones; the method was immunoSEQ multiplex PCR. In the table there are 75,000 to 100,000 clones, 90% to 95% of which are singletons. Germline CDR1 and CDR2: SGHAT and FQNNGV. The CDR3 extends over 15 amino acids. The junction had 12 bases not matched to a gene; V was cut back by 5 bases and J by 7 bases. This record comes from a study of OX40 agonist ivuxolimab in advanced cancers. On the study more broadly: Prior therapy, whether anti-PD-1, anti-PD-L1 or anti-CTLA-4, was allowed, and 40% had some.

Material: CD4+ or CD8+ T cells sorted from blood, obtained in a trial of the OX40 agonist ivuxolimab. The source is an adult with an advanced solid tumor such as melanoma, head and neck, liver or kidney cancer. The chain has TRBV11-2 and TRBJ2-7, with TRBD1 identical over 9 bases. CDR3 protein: CASSLFTGGLGEQYF. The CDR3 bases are TGTGCCAGCAGCCTCTTTACAGGGGGCCTAGGAGAGCAGTACTTC.